The present TCR beta chain was sequenced within a study of cytomegalovirus exposure and HLA in healthy donors. PCR was performed using 60 Vbeta and 13 Jbeta primers. The table came from immunoSEQ multiplex PCR; TCRdb's copy has only in-frame clones and leaves some out. This table holds around 140,000 clones, around 75% found once. V was clipped by 3 bases and J by 7 bases; unmatched bases: 12. There are 15 residues in the CDR3. Per the germline V gene, CDR1 is MDHEN and CDR2 is SYDVKM. This clone was detected once. The TCR was taken from a woman aged 30 to 39 in good health and CMV-seronegative. The chain links TRBV28 to TRBJ2-7; TRBD1 matches 7 bases. Sequencing input: PBMCs. CDR3 nucleotides: TGTGCCAGCAGTTTTTTGGGACAGCAGGATCCAGAGCAGTACTTC. Translation gives CASSFLGQQDPEQYF.